These 20 T cell receptor beta chains came from one sample sequenced in a study of cytomegalovirus exposure and HLA in healthy donors (TCRdb year 2017). The library was built by means of the immunoSEQ multiplex PCR assay. For the multiplex PCR, a mixture combining 60 forward primers for TCR Vbeta segments and 13 reverse primers for TCR Jbeta segments was used. What TCRdb holds here is the immuneACCESS table cut down to in-frame rearrangements. Part of the clones is not present; checked against another copy, under half of the missing clones reflect an unresolved V gene, and the others are unexplained. For this sample there are roughly 150,000 clones; approximately 61% appear just once. The ten biggest clones cover over 1.5% of the sample. Sequenced material: PBMCs. These receptors all come from a human donor in good health.

This sequence joins TRBV5-6 and TRBJ2-1; the D gene is possibly TRBD2 (5 bases). Between the trimmed V and J ends, which lost 4 bases and 8 bases, there was a span of 16 bases. Looked up from germline, CDR1 is SGHDT and CDR2 is YYEEEE. CDR3 length: 14 amino acids. CDR3 nucleotide sequence: TGTGCCAGCAGCGAGAGGAGGTCCTTCGATGAGCAGTTCTTC. The encoded protein is CASSERRSFDEQFF. The entire variable domain, with the rest obtained from reference TRBV5-6 and TRBJ2-1, is as follows: DAGVTQSPTHLIKTRGQQVTLRCSPKSGHDTVSWYQQALGQGPQFIFQYYEEEERQRGNFPDRFSGHQFPNYSSELNVNALLLGDSALYLCASSERRSFDEQFFGPGTRLTVL.

The genes are TRBV9 and TRBJ2-7, with 14 bases matching TRBD2. Germline-derived CDR1 and CDR2 are SGDLS and YYNGEE. The V and J ends lost 0 bases and 6 bases, in that order; junction bases with no gene match: 8. This CDR3 has 17 residues. CDR3 nucleotide sequence: TGTGCCAGCAGCGTAGTCCCGGGACTAGCGGGAGATAGCGAGCAGTACTTC. It specifies CASSVVPGLAGDSEQYF.

The gene calls are TRBV6-1 and TRBJ2-5; 10 positions agree with TRBD2. V was pared by 3 bases and J by 1 base, with 14 bases of the junction left unmatched. Germline CDR1 and CDR2: MNHNS and SASEGT. This CDR3 has 19 residues. CDR3 amino acids: CASSEGLAGGLLTQETQYF. In nucleotides, the CDR3 is TGTGCCAGCAGTGAGGGTTTAGCGGGAGGACTGCTGACCCAAGAGACCCAGTACTTC.

A few counts support this clone. V and J are TRBV6-4 and TRBJ1-1; no clear D. With 7 bases removed from V and 1 base from J, the gap between germline ends came to 10 bases. Per the germline V gene, CDR1 is MRHNA and CDR2 is SNTAGT. The CDR3 totals 13 residues. The CDR3 protein is CASIEVPNTEAFF. The CDR3 DNA reads as TGTGCCAGCATCGAGGTCCCGAACACTGAAGCTTTCTTT.

The CDR3 sequence: CASSFSASGTYEQYF. CDR3 coding DNA: TGCGCCAGCAGCTTTTCTGCTAGCGGTACCTACGAGCAGTACTTC. V is TRBV5-1 and J is TRBJ2-5; 7 nucleotides line up with TRBD2. The J call may not be correct, given that the DNA end is closer to TRBJ2-7. Germline lookup yields CDR1 SGHRS and CDR2 YFSETQ. The CDR3 loop spans 15 amino acids.

This clone occurred once. The chain combines TRBV7-3 with TRBJ2-5; D is possibly TRBD2 (6 bases). Between the trimmed V and J ends, which lost 0 bases and 1 base, there was a span of 24 bases. This CDR3 is 20 amino acids long. CDR1 and CDR2 from the germline V gene are SGHTA and FQGTGA. CDR3 nucleotides: TGTGCCAGCAGCTTAACGGGGCCCTCCACGCGACTAGGAACCCAAGAGACCCAGTACTTC. Translated, it gives CASSLTGPSTRLGTQETQYF.

The chain carries TRBV13 and TRBJ2-2, with a possible D match to TRBD2 (5 bases). The V end was cut by 4 bases, the J end by 2 bases, with 14 bases between. The CDR3 has 16 residues. In germline, CDR1 is PRHDT, CDR2 FYEKMQ (reference sequence). CDR3 region: CASSSGLNVNTGELFF. The CDR3 bases are TGTGCCAGCAGCTCAGGACTGAACGTTAACACCGGGGAGCTGTTTTTT.

This clone was found a few times. The chain joins TRBV15 to TRBJ2-2, with D perhaps matching TRBD1 (6 bases). Germline CDR1 LNHNV, CDR2 YYDKDF (reference sequence). The length of the CDR3 is 16 residues. Trimming took 3 bases from V and 1 from J, leaving 12 bases between them. CDR3 bases: TGTGCCACCAGCAGGGGCAGGGGCCGGAACACCGGGGAGCTGTTTTTT. It translates to CATSRGRGRNTGELFF.

There are a few counts of this clone. The chain links TRBV7-9 to TRBJ2-1, with 9 bases matching TRBD1. This CDR3 contains 14 residues. Germline V CDR1 and CDR2: SEHNR, FQNEAQ (reference sequence). V lost 2 bases to trimming and J lost 7 bases; unmatched junction nucleotides: 3. CDR3 region: CASSLTQGANEQFF. CDR3 DNA: TGTGCCAGCAGCTTAACACAGGGGGCTAATGAGCAGTTCTTC.

CDR3: CATRTSGLQETQYF. CDR3 nucleotides: TGTGCCACCCGGACTAGCGGGCTCCAAGAGACCCAGTACTTC. The genes are TRBV15 and TRBJ2-5, with TRBD2 identical over 11 bases. Germline-derived CDR1 and CDR2 are LNHNV and YYDKDF (reference sequence). The CDR3 runs 14 residues. The trim removed 8 bases at V and 1 base at J, leaving 3 bases unmatched.

This clone came up once. This chain uses TRBV28 with TRBJ1-5; possibly TRBD1 for D (5 bases). The V gene lost 11 bases and the J gene lost 7 bases, with 15 bases spanning the gap. The CDR3 runs 12 residues. Germline V gene lookup returns CDR1 MDHEN and CDR2 SYDVKM. CDR3 loop: CALGGDPQPQHF. CDR3 in DNA: TGTGCCCTTGGGGGGGATCCCCAGCCCCAGCATTTT. Filled out from reference TRBV28 and TRBJ1-5, the complete variable domain reads DVKVTQSSRYLVKRTGEKVFLECVQDMDHENMFWYRQDPGLGLRLIYFSYDVKMKEKGDIPEGYSVSREKKERFSLILESASTNQTSMYLCALGGDPQPQHFGDGTRLSIL.

The genes are TRBV25-1 and TRBJ2-1; weak D call: TRBD1 (6 bases). The CDR3 has 14 residues. Trimming pared 4 bases from V and 9 bases from J, leaving 16 bases between. Germline-derived CDR1 and CDR2 are MGHDK and SYGVNS. CDR3 sequence reads: CASSVTGRMGEQFF. CDR3 DNA: TGTGCCAGCAGTGTGACAGGCCGTATGGGTGAGCAGTTCTTC. Complete variable domain (other parts from reference TRBV25-1 and TRBJ2-1): EADIYQTPRYLVIGTGKKITLECSQTMGHDKMYWYQQDPGMELHLIHYSYGVNSTEKGDLSSESTVSRIRTEHFPLTLESARPSHTSQYLCASSVTGRMGEQFFGPGTRLTVL.

In this sample, this clone turned up a few times. The genes are TRBV29-1 and TRBJ1-4; maybe TRBD1 (5 bases). V dropped 6 bases and J dropped 8 bases, with 16 bases sitting between them. Germline CDR1 SQVTM, CDR2 ANQGSEA. The CDR3 has 13 amino acids. CDR3 sequence reads: CSVATNPGEKLFF. CDR3 DNA sequence: TGCAGCGTCGCCACCAACCCAGGGGAAAAACTGTTTTTT.

This clone was found a few times. V usage is TRBV19 and J usage is TRBJ2-1, with D perhaps matching TRBD2 (5 bases). The CDR3 sequence is 12 residues long. V shed 1 base and J shed 12 bases, with 10 bases lying between them. Germline CDR1 reads LNHDA; CDR2 reads SQIVND (reference sequence). This CDR3 is CASSIAGVGQFF. The CDR3 DNA reads as TGTGCCAGTAGTATAGCCGGGGTAGGGCAGTTCTTC.

V gene TRBV7-2 combines with J gene TRBJ2-5; D is possibly TRBD1 (6 bases). The J call could be wrong; TRBJ2-7 is a better fit for the DNA end. The CDR3 contains 16 residues. The germline V gene encodes CDR1 SGHTA and CDR2 FQGNSA. The CDR3 DNA is TGTGCCAGCAGCTCGTACAGCGTTGGGGGCCCCTACGAGCAGTACTTC. Amino acids: CASSSYSVGGPYEQYF.

V and J are TRBV5-1 and TRBJ1-1; 7 positions match TRBD1. In germline, CDR1 is SGHRS, CDR2 YFSETQ. V lost 1 base and J lost 4; bases outside the gene matches: 7. The CDR3 is 15 residues long. As DNA, the CDR3 is TGCGCCAGCAGCTTGACAGGGGATGGGATCACTGAAGCTTTCTTT. This encodes CASSLTGDGITEAFF.

The rearrangement uses TRBV5-1 and TRBJ2-2; 7 bases map to TRBD1. This CDR3 has 14 amino acids. Germline V gene lookup returns CDR1 SGHRS and CDR2 YFSETQ. V trimming: 4 bases; J trimming: 3 bases; junction bases outside the gene matches: 3. CDR3: CASSGTDYTGELFF. Here the CDR3 DNA reads TGCGCCAGCAGCGGGACAGATTACACCGGGGAGCTGTTTTTT.

The V gene is TRBV15, the J gene TRBJ2-3; D is uncertain. The CDR3 extends over 13 amino acids. V dropped 1 base and J dropped 6 bases, with 8 bases sitting between them. Germline-derived CDR1 and CDR2 are LNHNV and YYDKDF (reference sequence). The CDR3: CATSRVLQDTQYF. The CDR3 nucleotides read TGTGCCACCAGCAGAGTCCTTCAGGATACGCAGTATTTT.

This CDR3 is CASSLADRVPNEQFF. Here the CDR3 DNA reads TGCGCCAGCAGCTTGGCCGACAGGGTCCCCAATGAGCAGTTCTTC. The chain uses TRBV5-1 and TRBJ2-1; 7 bases line up with TRBD1. With V trimmed by 0 bases and J by 6 bases, 6 bases remained unmatched. The CDR3 loop spans 15 amino acids. CDR1 and CDR2 from the germline V gene are SGHRS and YFSETQ.

This clone was recorded a few times. The sample has other DNA sequences that encode this CDR3 too. The CDR3 loop is CASSETGIYEQYF. CDR3 DNA sequence: TGTGCCAGCAGCGAAACAGGAATTTACGAGCAGTACTTC. The V gene is TRBV2, the J gene TRBJ2-7; tentatively, D is TRBD1 (5 bases). V dropped 6 bases and J dropped 4 bases, with 13 bases sitting between them. There are 13 residues in the CDR3. The germline V gene has CDR1 SNHLY and CDR2 FYNNEI. Looking up the rest from reference TRBV2 and TRBJ2-7 gives the full variable domain: EPEVTQTPSHQVTQMGQEVILRCVPISNHLYFYWYRQILGQKVEFLVSFYNNEISEKSEIFDDQFSVERPDGSNFTLKIRSTKLEDSAMYFCASSETGIYEQYFGPGTRLTVT.